The 6 T cell receptor beta chains below come from one sample, sequenced in a study of CD8+CD57+ T cells in acquired aplastic anemia. TCR beta VDJ and CDR3 profiles were obtained from a genomic DNA template. TCRdb itself ran the reads through MiXCR, one entry per CDR3 protein. Of some 150,000 distinct CDR3 sequences in the sample, about 70% were seen once. Before being chosen for sequencing, patients had shown CD8+CD57+ cell expansion by flow cytometry. Sequencing was performed on sorted CD4+, CD8+, or CD8+CD57+ T cells (not recorded which) from PBMCs. These receptors came from a human donor with aplastic anemia.

The V and J genes are TRBV6-6 and TRBJ1-2; 7 bases line up with TRBD1. This CDR3 region has 13 residues. Losses at the gene ends were 6 bases for V and 4 bases for J; bases not matched to a gene: 5. Germline loops: CDR1 MNHNY, CDR2 SVGAGI (reference sequence). Written as DNA, the CDR3 is TGTGCCAGCAGCCCCGGACAGGCCTATGGCTACACCTTC. Translated, it gives CASSPGQAYGYTF.

The chain joins TRBV9 to TRBJ2-5; the match to TRBD2 covers 12 bases. Germline CDR1 is SGDLS and CDR2 is YYNGEE. J lost 4 bases, V lost 3 bases, and 4 bases had no gene match. The CDR3 is 15 residues long. Here the CDR3 DNA reads TGTGCCAGCAGCGATGGACTAGCGGGGTTAGAGACCCAGTACTTC. Translated, it gives CASSDGLAGLETQYF.

This clonotype appeared once. The CDR3 loop is CASSLTSGGAGSGGTQYF. DNA for the CDR3: TGTGCCAGCAGCTTAACTAGCGGGGGGGCCGGCTCTGGAGGTACGCAGTATTTT. V usage is TRBV7-3 and J usage is TRBJ2-3; TRBD2 aligns across 11 bases. Germline-derived CDR1 and CDR2 are SGHTA and FQGTGA. With V trimmed by 0 bases and J by 8 bases, 13 bases remained unmatched. The CDR3 covers 18 residues. Full variable domain (rest looked up from reference TRBV7-3 and TRBJ2-3): GAGVSQTPSNKVTEKGKYVELRCDPISGHTALYWYRQSLGQGPEFLIYFQGTGAADDSGLPNDRFFAVRPEGSVSTLKIQRTERGDSAVYLCASSLTSGGAGSGGTQYFGPGTRLTVL.

The gene calls are TRBV11-2 and TRBJ2-5; 7 bases are a match to TRBD2. The CDR3 is 13 amino acids. CDR1 and CDR2 from the germline V gene are SGHAT and FQNNGV. V gave up 1 base and J gave up 7 bases; unmatched junction bases: 3. The CDR3 region has the DNA TGTGCCAGCAGCTTAGTTCCGGGAGGGACCCAGTACTTC. This encodes CASSLVPGGTQYF. The entire variable domain, with the rest obtained from reference TRBV11-2 and TRBJ2-5, is as follows: EAGVAQSPRYKIIEKRQSVAFWCNPISGHATLYWYQQILGQGPKLLIQFQNNGVVDDSQLPKDRFSAERLKGVDSTLKIQPAKLEDSAVYLCASSLVPGGTQYFGPGTRLLVL.

CDR3 sequence (DNA): TGTGCCAGCAGCTTGGCTAGCGGGGGGGGTACGCAGTATTTT. Translation gives CASSLASGGGTQYF. J is TRBJ2-3 and V is TRBV7-6, with TRBD2 matching over 12 bases. The CDR3 runs 14 residues. Germline CDR1 reads SGHVS; CDR2 reads FNYEAQ. J was trimmed by 8 bases and V by 3 bases; bases with no gene match: 3.

Worth noting for this clonotype: This is likely a read error, given that the CDR3 carries no conserved phenylalanine or tryptophan at its end. The gene calls are TRBV10-3 and TRBJ1-1, with 7 bases matching TRBD1. The germline V gene encodes CDR1 ENHRY and CDR2 SYGVKD. V lost 5 bases to trimming and J lost 8 bases; unmatched junction nucleotides: 14. CDR3 size: 15 residues. The CDR3 DNA follows: TGTGCCATCAGTAGACAGGGCACCCGTAAGAACGAAGCTTTCCTT. This gives the protein CAISRQGTRKNEAFL.